A single sample is the source of the 21 T cell receptor beta chains below, sequenced in a study of regulatory T cells in long-lasting Graves disease. Time point meaning: persistent/refractory GD, antithyroid drugs over 5 years with positive TRAb. The TCR library was made from RNA extracted from PBMCs. Libraries of TCR beta came from iRepertoire HTBI primers plus Arm-PCR of CDR3 regions. TCRdb re-called the multiplex PCR reads with MiXCR, one entry per CDR3 protein. In the table there are about 290,000 distinct CDR3 sequences, under 25% of which are singletons. The sequenced sample was peripheral blood mononuclear cells (PBMCs), obtained when the disease was refractory, from a patient treated with antithyroid drugs. Source of these receptors: a female donor with Graves disease.

The rearrangement joins TRBV29-1 to TRBJ2-7; 12 nucleotides agree with TRBD2. In germline, CDR1 is SQVTM, CDR2 ANQGSEA. The CDR3 is 13 residues long. The trim removed 6 bases at V and 3 bases at J, leaving 3 bases unmatched. The CDR3 loop reads CSVKGLAGYEQYF. The CDR3 DNA is TGCAGCGTGAAGGGACTAGCGGGCTACGAGCAGTACTTC.

The chain combines TRBV3-2 with TRBJ2-1; TRBD1, the table's D call, lacks a check against the DNA. TRBV3-2 is a documented pseudogene. The CDR3 extends over 17 amino acids. Written as DNA, the CDR3 is TGTGCCAGCAGCCACCAGGGGAGAGGGAGCCGGAACAATGAGCAGTTCTTC. Translating gives CASSHQGRGSRNNEQFF.

J is TRBJ1-5 and V is TRBV19; D remains unclear. CDR3 length: 17 amino acids. Per the germline V gene, CDR1 is LNHDA and CDR2 is SQIVND (reference sequence). The V end was cut by 1 base, the J end by 0 bases, with 13 bases between. The CDR3 DNA is TGTGCCAGTAGTATAGGAGCAGAAATATATAGCAATCAGCCCCAGCATTTT. Its protein product is CASSIGAEIYSNQPQHF.

This clonotype was seen only a few times. One end of the junction fails to match germline, which may point to a read error. The chain couples TRBV30 to TRBJ2-5, with D perhaps TRBD1 or TRBD2 (6 bases each). Germline-derived CDR1 and CDR2 are GTSNPN and SVGIG (reference sequence). This CDR3 contains 10 residues. The CDR3 region has the DNA TGTGCCTGGGTGGCGGGACACAAATTTTTC. This gives the protein CAWVAGHKFF.

There are many counts of this clonotype. V usage is TRBV7-2 and J usage is TRBJ1-4, with D perhaps matching TRBD1 (5 bases). V lost 3 bases, J lost 8 bases, and 10 bases lay in between. The CDR3 runs 13 residues. Germline V gene lookup returns CDR1 SGHTA and CDR2 FQGNSA. The CDR3 region is CASSFGGGEKLFF. CDR3 DNA sequence: TGTGCCAGCAGCTTTGGGGGTGGGGAAAAACTGTTTTTT.

This clonotype was seen a single time. A much larger clone lies one base from this, so it may be a read error. V gene TRBV2 combines with J gene TRBJ2-2, with D uncertain. This CDR3 comprises 13 residues. CDR1 is SNHLY, CDR2 FYNNEI, per germline. The CDR3 DNA is TGTGCCAGCGGTGAACAGACCACCGGGGAGCTGTTTTTT. Its translation is CASGEQTTGELFF.

V usage is TRBV7-9 and J usage is TRBJ2-3; no definite D call. The germline CDR1 and CDR2 sequences are SEHNR and FQNEAQ (reference sequence). The CDR3 consists of 14 residues. Trimming removed 5 bases at V and 6 bases at J, with 15 bases between. The CDR3 loop reads CASSPLTIVDTQYF. Written as DNA, the CDR3 is TGTGCCAGCAGCCCCCTCACGATTGTCGATACGCAGTATTTT.

In its sample, this clonotype was seen a few times. This may stem from a read error, because a much larger clone lies one nucleotide away. The V call is TRBV7-3, the J call TRBJ2-4, with D hard to call. The length of the CDR3 is 13 residues. Germline V gene data show CDR1 as SGHTA and CDR2 as FQGTGA. The V and J ends lost 2 bases and 9 bases respectively, with 11 bases between them. The CDR3 DNA reads as TGTGCCAGCAGCTTAGCGCCGGTGGGCATTCAGTACTTC. It encodes CASSLAPVGIQYF.

The table lists this clonotype with many counts. The chain has TRBV20-1 and TRBJ1-1, with 7 bases fitting TRBD1. Germline values: CDR1 DFQATT, CDR2 SNEGSKA (reference sequence). After removal of 6 bases from V and 6 bases from J, the junction contained 10 bases not matched to a gene. The CDR3 covers 13 residues. The CDR3: CSAGGRGTPEAFF. The CDR3 nucleotides are TGCAGTGCCGGGGGCAGGGGGACCCCTGAAGCTTTCTTT.

The table lists this clonotype with a few counts. This chain links TRBV4-1 with TRBJ1-4, with D hard to call. Deletions cut 3 bases from V and 0 bases from J, with 5 bases between. This CDR3 comprises 14 residues. Germline V gene lookup returns CDR1 MGHRA and CDR2 YSYEKL. The DNA of the CDR3 is TGCGCCAGCAGCCACTATGCAACTAATGAAAAACTGTTTTTT. Its translation: CASSHYATNEKLFF.

This clonotype has a handful of counts. The chain has TRBV4-3 and TRBJ1-6; D is ambiguous. Germline CDR1 is LGHNA and CDR2 is YSLEER. The CDR3 has 15 residues. The germline V and J ends were trimmed by 0 bases and 9 bases, with 12 bases remaining between them. The CDR3 sequence is CASSQDEGLSSPLHF. CDR3 DNA: TGCGCCAGCAGCCAAGATGAGGGTCTTAGTTCACCCCTCCACTTT.

This clonotype is a singleton in its sample. The chain has TRBV15 and TRBJ2-1; D gene unclear. This CDR3 is built from 14 residues. Trimming took 9 bases from V and 6 from J, leaving 18 bases between them. Germline V gene lookup returns CDR1 LNHNV and CDR2 YYDKDF (reference sequence). CDR3 bases: TGTGCCACTACCCCCAACCGTGGCGGCAATGAGCAGTTCTTC. It is translated as CATTPNRGGNEQFF.

The rearrangement links TRBV6-1 to TRBJ2-5; 7 bases line up with TRBD1. The end of the DNA is better explained by TRBJ2-1, so the J call may be wrong. The germline CDR1 and CDR2 sequences are MNHNS and SASEGT. CDR3 length equals 14 residues. The CDR3 sequence: CASSEDDRAGEQFF. The CDR3 nucleotides are TGTGCCAGCAGTGAAGACGACAGGGCTGGCGAGCAGTTCTTC.

This clonotype was counted at least ten times. The chain recombines TRBV7-9 with TRBJ1-5; 7 nucleotides line up with TRBD1. Germline V gene data show CDR1 as SEHNR and CDR2 as FQNEAQ (reference sequence). This CDR3 region has 14 residues. J lost 9 bases, V lost 5 bases, and 10 bases had no gene match. The chain's CDR3 is CASSGNRGTGPQHF. CDR3 coding DNA: TGTGCCAGCAGCGGAAACAGGGGTACAGGGCCCCAGCATTTT.

This clonotype was picked up a small number of times. The rearrangement links TRBV24-1 to TRBJ1-5; D unresolved. Trimming shortened V by 2 bases and J by 0 bases, and 10 bases separated the two germline ends. Looked up from germline, CDR1 is KGHDR and CDR2 is SFDVKD. The CDR3 consists of 16 residues. CDR3: CATSDSGRVSNQPQHF. CDR3 in DNA: TGTGCCACCAGTGATTCTGGACGGGTTAGCAATCAGCCCCAGCATTTT.

The rearrangement links TRBV19 to TRBJ2-6; maybe TRBD1 (5 bases). Trimming took 3 bases from V and 4 from J, leaving 10 bases between them. This CDR3 has 15 residues. Per the germline V gene, CDR1 is LNHDA and CDR2 is SQIVND (reference sequence). The CDR3: CASSIQGLGANVLTF. For the CDR3, the DNA is TGTGCCAGTAGTATCCAGGGTTTGGGGGCCAACGTCCTGACTTTC.

This clonotype occurred a few times. The chain combines TRBV28 with TRBJ2-1, with a tentative D call TRBD2 (6 bases). Germline V lookup: CDR1 MDHEN, CDR2 SYDVKM. The CDR3 runs 16 residues. Trimming took 3 bases from V and 1 from J, leaving 13 bases between them. The chain's CDR3 is CASSLIGGGSYNEQFF. CDR3 DNA: TGTGCCAGCAGTTTGATTGGGGGAGGTTCCTACAATGAGCAGTTCTTC.

This clonotype was counted between two and nine times. V is TRBV7-3 and J is TRBJ1-6; possibly TRBD1 for D (6 bases). V was shortened by 5 bases and J by 9 bases, with 11 bases between the two germline ends. CDR3 length equals 13 residues. Germline CDR1 SGHTA, CDR2 FQGTGA. The CDR3 DNA sequence: TGTGCCAGCAGCCAAATCAGGGGTTCACCCCTCCACTTT. Protein product: CASSQIRGSPLHF. Full variable domain (outside the CDR3, taken from reference TRBV7-3 and TRBJ1-6): GAGVSQTPSNKVTEKGKYVELRCDPISGHTALYWYRQSLGQGPEFLIYFQGTGAADDSGLPNDRFFAVRPEGSVSTLKIQRTERGDSAVYLCASSQIRGSPLHFGNGTRLTVT.

This clonotype was recorded many times. CDR3 sequence reads: CASSLRGEGTEAFF. The CDR3 region has the DNA TGTGCCAGCAGTTTACGGGGGGAAGGTACTGAAGCTTTCTTT. V usage is TRBV27 and J usage is TRBJ1-1, with D possibly TRBD1 on 5 matching bases. The CDR3 is 14 residues long. Germline CDR1 MNHEY, CDR2 SMNVEV (reference sequence). Trimming cost V 2 bases and J 5 bases, with 12 bases left between them.

The chain has TRBV3-1 and TRBJ2-1, with TRBD2 matching over 8 bases. The CDR3 runs 19 residues. CDR1 LGHDT and CDR2 YNNKEL come from the germline V gene (reference sequence). V dropped 3 bases and J dropped 0; count of bases not matched to a gene: 13. The CDR3 DNA reads as TGTGCCAGCAGCCAGCTCGGGAGGGCCGACCTCAGCTCCTACAATGAGCAGTTCTTC. It is translated as CASSQLGRADLSSYNEQFF.

J is TRBJ2-5 and V is TRBV6-9; 9 bases agree with TRBD1. Losses at the gene ends were 3 bases for V and 3 bases for J; bases not matched to a gene: 8. The CDR3 runs to 16 residues. CDR1 and CDR2 from the germline V gene are MNHGY and SVAAGI. As DNA, the CDR3 is TGTGCCAGCAGTTACCGCTTCCGGGACAGGGAAGAGACCCAGTACTTC. Protein product: CASSYRFRDREETQYF.